Each of the 24 T cell receptor beta chains below was sequenced from the same sample in a study of blood T cells in healthy people across ages (dated by TCRdb to between 2014 and 2017). Libraries were made using 5' RACE. Sequencing was performed on an Illumina HiSeq 2500. A second PCR of roughly 7 to 11 cycles was performed with a sample-barcoded 5' primer and a J-beta primer mix. The public reads were quality trimmed at Q25 with fastp and then assembled into clones with MiXCR by TCRdb, keeping productive beta chains. Each entry merges the rows of one CDR3 protein and shows their most common DNA and genes. Here the sample has about 640,000 distinct CDR3 sequences; under 65% occur a single time. Around 37% of the sample is held by the ten biggest clonotypes. Sequencing was carried out using blood. The receptors originated from a man between 60 and 75 years old in good health.

The chain has TRBV29-1 and TRBJ1-1, with TRBD1 as a possible D gene (5 bases). Germline values: CDR1 SQVTM, CDR2 ANQGSEA. The V end was cut by 7 bases, the J end by 4 bases, with 13 bases between. This CDR3 contains 12 residues. The CDR3 loop reads CSAAAGGTEAFF. DNA for the CDR3: TGCAGCGCGGCGGCGGGGGGCACTGAAGCTTTCTTT.

The rearrangement links TRBV7-2 to TRBJ1-2, with a weak D call TRBD1 (6 bases). The CDR3 loop spans 14 amino acids. Germline V CDR1 and CDR2: SGHTA, FQGNSA. Trimming left V 3 bases short and J 4 bases short, with 12 bases between. The CDR3 is CASSLPGGIYGYTF. CDR3 nucleotide sequence: TGTGCCAGCAGCTTGCCCGGGGGCATCTATGGCTACACCTTC.

V and J are TRBV18 and TRBJ2-5; TRBD1 aligns across 7 bases. The J call could be wrong; TRBJ2-7 is a better fit for the DNA end. CDR1 is KGHSH and CDR2 is LQKENI in the germline V gene. CDR3 length: 15 residues. As DNA, the CDR3 is TGTGCCAGCTCGCCGTACAGGGGACCCAACTACGAGCAGTACTTC. Its translation: CASSPYRGPNYEQYF.

This clonotype was seen at least ten times. The V and J genes are TRBV28 and TRBJ1-2, with TRBD1 identical over 8 bases. The CDR3 is made up of 14 amino acids. J gave up 4 bases and V 4 bases, and 5 bases lay outside the gene matches. Germline CDR1 and CDR2: MDHEN and SYDVKM. CDR3 region: CASSSGQGGYGYTF. The DNA of the CDR3 is TGTGCCAGCAGTTCCGGACAGGGCGGCTATGGCTACACCTTC.

This clonotype was seen a few times. CDR3 bases: TGTGCCACCAGCAGGGACAGGCACCGCTACGAGCAGTACTTC. Its protein product is CATSRDRHRYEQYF. This chain joins TRBV15 and TRBJ2-7; TRBD1 matches at 7 bases. Trimming removed 3 bases from V and 3 bases from J; junction bases left unmatched: 5. Germline V gene data show CDR1 as LNHNV and CDR2 as YYDKDF (reference sequence). The CDR3 is 14 residues long.

The gene calls are TRBV5-1 and TRBJ2-7; TRBD1 aligns across 7 bases. Per germline, CDR1 SGHRS and CDR2 YFSETQ. The V segment lost 4 bases and the J segment 2 bases; nucleotides outside the gene matches: 9. The CDR3 contains 15 residues. The CDR3, as DNA: TGCGCCAGCAGCCATGGCCGGGACAGTGCCTACGAGCAGTACTTC. Residues: CASSHGRDSAYEQYF.

The chain carries TRBV5-1 and TRBJ2-2; D remains ambiguous. CDR3 length: 14 residues. V lost 6 bases to trimming and J lost 1 base, with 10 bases between them. CDR1 is SGHRS and CDR2 is YFSETQ in the germline V gene. CDR3 protein: CASTPRQNTGELFF. For the CDR3, the DNA is TGCGCCAGCACCCCCAGACAGAACACCGGGGAGCTGTTTTTT.

The chain couples TRBV6-6 to TRBJ2-4, with D perhaps TRBD1 (8 bases). This CDR3 spans 17 amino acids. Germline V gene data show CDR1 as MNHNY and CDR2 as SVGAGI (reference sequence). The V gene lost 6 bases and the J gene lost 0 bases, with 18 bases spanning the gap. CDR3 nucleotides: TGTGCCAGCAGCCCCGGACAGGGAGGGTTAGCCAAAAACATTCAGTACTTC. Translated: CASSPGQGGLAKNIQYF.

This clonotype was observed a single time. This chain links TRBV29-1 with TRBJ2-3; D gene unclear. Trimming took 8 bases from V and 1 from J, leaving 13 bases between them. Germline loops: CDR1 SQVTM, CDR2 ANQGSEA. CDR3 length equals 13 residues. CDR3 coding DNA: TGCAGCTTCTTAAGACACGGCACAGATACGCAGTATTTT. The encoded protein is CSFLRHGTDTQYF.

The V and J genes are TRBV11-2 and TRBJ2-3; 10 nucleotides agree with TRBD2. The CDR3 is made up of 17 amino acids. Unmatched junction bases numbered 7, after V lost 0 bases and J lost 4 bases. The germline V gene encodes CDR1 SGHAT and CDR2 FQNNGV. CDR3: CASSLDLQRGGSDTQYF. CDR3 nucleotide sequence: TGTGCCAGCAGCTTAGACCTCCAGCGGGGGGGGTCAGATACGCAGTATTTT.

The V call is TRBV4-2, the J call TRBJ2-6; TRBD2 matches at 11 bases. Losses at the gene ends were 1 base for V and 0 bases for J; bases not matched to a gene: 2. The CDR3 extends over 18 amino acids. Germline lookup yields CDR1 LGHNA and CDR2 YNFKEQ. CDR3 residues: CASSQVAGGGSGANVLTF. The DNA of the CDR3 is TGTGCCAGCAGCCAAGTAGCGGGGGGGGGCTCTGGGGCCAACGTCCTGACTTTC.

This clonotype was seen just once. CDR3 in amino acids: CASSKGGGQIYEQYF. For the CDR3, the DNA is TGTGCCAGCAGCAAAGGGGGGGGACAGATCTACGAGCAGTACTTC. This chain uses TRBV21-1 with TRBJ2-7; the table names TRBD1, a call not compared with the DNA. TRBV21-1 is a recognized pseudogene. The CDR3 runs 15 residues.

The V gene is TRBV20-1, the J gene TRBJ1-1, with a possible D match to TRBD1 (5 bases). Germline loops: CDR1 DFQATT, CDR2 SNEGSKA (reference sequence). This CDR3 has 13 amino acids. V lost 2 bases and J lost 3, with 10 bases in between. CDR3 region: CSARPWGDTEAFF. In nucleotides, the CDR3 is TGCAGTGCTAGACCTTGGGGGGACACTGAAGCTTTCTTT.

This clonotype was counted only a few times. The chain recombines TRBV6-6 with TRBJ1-6; TRBD1 might be the D (5 bases). The CDR3 is made up of 14 amino acids. V was pared by 2 bases and J by 13 bases, with 15 bases between. Per germline, CDR1 MNHNY and CDR2 SVGAGI (reference sequence). The CDR3 reads CASSYRDGSAPLHF. The CDR3 coding sequence is TGTGCCAGCAGTTACCGGGACGGATCCGCTCCCCTCCACTTT.

The chain combines TRBV20-1 with TRBJ2-2, with D possibly TRBD1 on 6 matching bases. CDR3 length equals 14 residues. Trimming pared 1 base from V and 4 bases from J, leaving 10 bases between. CDR1 is DFQATT, CDR2 SNEGSKA, per germline (reference sequence). As DNA, the CDR3 is TGCAGTGCTAGAGGACAGGTTGGCACCGGGGAGCTGTTTTTT. This encodes CSARGQVGTGELFF.

The sample holds a few counts of this clonotype. The chain uses TRBV29-1 and TRBJ2-6, with TRBD1 matching 7 bases. The CDR3 loop spans 16 amino acids. Germline V gene lookup returns CDR1 SQVTM and CDR2 ANQGSEA. Germline trimming cut 4 bases from V and 2 bases from J; bases unmatched to any gene: 8. CDR3 region: CSVVRTGQAGANVLTF. The CDR3, as DNA: TGCAGCGTTGTGAGGACCGGACAGGCTGGGGCCAACGTCCTGACTTTC.

V gene TRBV3-1 combines with J gene TRBJ1-1; D gene ambiguous. Germline values: CDR1 LGHDT, CDR2 YNNKEL (reference sequence). V was pared by 4 bases and J by 12 bases, with 15 bases between. CDR3 length: 12 residues. The CDR3 spells CASSPPGSWTFF. The CDR3 DNA sequence: TGTGCCAGCAGCCCCCCCGGTAGCTGGACTTTCTTT.

This chain joins TRBV20-1 and TRBJ2-5, with D hard to call. V gave up 5 bases and J gave up 4 bases, with 17 bases separating them. The CDR3 sequence is 14 residues long. Per the germline V gene, CDR1 is DFQATT and CDR2 is SNEGSKA (reference sequence). The CDR3 region is CSAGGIRLRETQYF. The DNA for the CDR3 is TGCAGTGCTGGTGGAATCAGGTTAAGAGAGACCCAGTACTTC.

This sequence joins TRBV10-3 and TRBJ2-5, with TRBD1 as a possible D gene (5 bases). The CDR3 has 14 amino acids. The V and J ends lost 0 bases and 3 bases respectively, with 8 bases between them. The germline V gene has CDR1 ENHRY and CDR2 SYGVKD. CDR3 region: CAISESPREETQYF. The CDR3 bases are TGTGCCATCAGTGAGTCGCCCAGGGAAGAGACCCAGTACTTC.

The chain couples TRBV6-6 to TRBJ1-4; D ambiguous. Trimming removed 6 bases from V and 8 bases from J, with 7 bases in between. This CDR3 spans 11 amino acids. Germline lookup yields CDR1 MNHNY and CDR2 SVGAGI (reference sequence). CDR3: CASRGREKLFF. The CDR3, as DNA: TGTGCCAGCAGGGGGAGGGAAAAACTGTTTTTT.

V is TRBV6-6 and J is TRBJ2-4; D remains ambiguous. The CDR3 consists of 14 residues. Trimming removed 2 bases at V and 0 bases at J, with 5 bases between. The germline V gene has CDR1 MNHNY and CDR2 SVGAGI (reference sequence). Written as DNA, the CDR3 is TGTGCCAGCAGTTACCCACTAGCCAAAAACATTCAGTACTTC. Translation: CASSYPLAKNIQYF.

The chain couples TRBV19 to TRBJ2-4; tentative D call: TRBD1 (5 bases). Between the trimmed V and J ends, which lost 6 bases and 0 bases, there was a span of 9 bases. The CDR3 has 14 amino acids. Germline V gene data show CDR1 as LNHDA and CDR2 as SQIVND (reference sequence). The CDR3 DNA is TGTGCCAGTAGCCAGGGTACAGCCAAAAACATTCAGTACTTC. Protein: CASSQGTAKNIQYF.

The chain has TRBV29-1 and TRBJ1-5, with TRBD1 as a possible D gene (5 bases). Trimming cost V 4 bases and J 4 bases, with 17 bases left between them. The CDR3 is made up of 15 amino acids. Looked up from germline, CDR1 is SQVTM and CDR2 is ANQGSEA. CDR3 sequence reads: CSVVPGTDTNQPQHF. CDR3 in DNA: TGCAGCGTTGTCCCCGGGACCGATACAAATCAGCCCCAGCATTTT.

Turning to this clonotype: A read error is possible here, since a much larger clone lies one base away. CDR3: CSATGTGEETQYF. CDR3 in DNA: TGCAGTGCTACCGGGACAGGGGAAGAGACCCAGTACTTC. The chain links TRBV20-1 to TRBJ2-5; TRBD1 aligns across 10 bases. Germline V CDR1 and CDR2: DFQATT, SNEGSKA (reference sequence). The CDR3 totals 13 residues. The V segment lost 4 bases and the J segment 3 bases; nucleotides outside the gene matches: 2.